This T cell receptor beta chain was sequenced during a study of blood T cell repertoires in COVID-19. Study overall: PBMCs, B-cell-depleted T cells, or T cells were the source of the cDNA or gDNA that made up the material.

Measured with immunoSEQ multiplex PCR; TCRdb has only the in-frame clones, and not every one. The sample includes more than 150,000 clones, 94% of them seen just once. This CDR3 has 16 amino acids. Between the trimmed V and J ends, which lost 0 bases and 0 bases, there was a span of 11 bases. CDR1 MGHRA and CDR2 YSYEKL come from the germline V gene. Sequencing was carried out using peripheral blood. The chain joins TRBV4-1 to TRBJ1-1; D remains unclear. The clonotype was recovered from a man younger than 45 with COVID-19, enrolled during active disease. CDR3 sequence: CASSQDGGMMNTEAFF. CDR3 DNA: TGCGCCAGCAGCCAAGACGGCGGGATGATGAACACTGAAGCTTTCTTT.